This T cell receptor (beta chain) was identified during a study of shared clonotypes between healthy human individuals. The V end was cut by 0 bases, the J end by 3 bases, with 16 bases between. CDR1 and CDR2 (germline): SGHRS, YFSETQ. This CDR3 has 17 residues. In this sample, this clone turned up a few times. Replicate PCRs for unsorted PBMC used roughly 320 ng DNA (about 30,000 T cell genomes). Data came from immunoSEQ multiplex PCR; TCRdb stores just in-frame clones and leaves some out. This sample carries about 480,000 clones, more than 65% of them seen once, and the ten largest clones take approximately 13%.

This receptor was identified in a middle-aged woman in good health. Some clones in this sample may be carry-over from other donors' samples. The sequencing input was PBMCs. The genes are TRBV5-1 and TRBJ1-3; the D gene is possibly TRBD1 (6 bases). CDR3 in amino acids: CASSLGTQGFSGNTIYF. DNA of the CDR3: TGCGCCAGCAGCTTGGGGACTCAGGGGTTCAGTGGAAACACCATATATTTT. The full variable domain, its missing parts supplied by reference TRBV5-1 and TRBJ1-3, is KAGVTQTPRYLIKTRGQQVTLSCSPISGHRSVSWYQQTPGQGLQFLFEYFSETQRNKGNFPGRFSGRQFSNSRSEMNVSTLELGDSALYLCASSLGTQGFSGNTIYFGEGSWLTVV.